This T cell receptor (beta chain) was identified during a study of regulatory T cells in long-lasting Graves disease. Concerning this clonotype: What it binds is unknown.

CDR3-region Arm-PCR and iRepertoire HTBI primers produced the TCR beta libraries. Each CDR3 protein gets one entry after TCRdb re-called the multiplex PCR reads with MiXCR. The sample lists hundreds of thousands of distinct CDR3 sequences; around 15% were seen once. Indicated time point: newly diagnosed GD, antithyroid drugs for less than 3 months. From RNA extracted from PBMCs, the TCR library was made. Per germline, CDR1 MDHEN and CDR2 SYDVKM. Trimming stripped 1 base from V and 1 base from J, with 14 bases between. The CDR3 is 17 residues long. Study conclusions and caveats: With persistent disease, TRBV28, TRBJ1-2 and TRBJ2-5 were the favored segments. Persistent Graves' disease cases displayed lower TCR diversity than newly diagnosed ones.

These sequences were also reported in another study, on T cells in Graves' hyperthyroidism and ophthalmopathy. That work adds: The primer set for the first-round RT-PCR of the TCR CDR3 was HTBI.

J is TRBJ2-4 and V is TRBV28; D may be TRBD2 (5 bases). The material was peripheral blood mononuclear cells (PBMCs), obtained at new diagnosis, from a patient treated with antithyroid drugs. This clonotype originated in a woman between 25 and 40 years old with Graves disease. This chain's CDR3 is CASSLLGSGSAKNIQYF. The CDR3 DNA follows: TGTGCCAGCAGTTTATTAGGGAGCGGTTCGGCCAAAAACATTCAGTACTTC.